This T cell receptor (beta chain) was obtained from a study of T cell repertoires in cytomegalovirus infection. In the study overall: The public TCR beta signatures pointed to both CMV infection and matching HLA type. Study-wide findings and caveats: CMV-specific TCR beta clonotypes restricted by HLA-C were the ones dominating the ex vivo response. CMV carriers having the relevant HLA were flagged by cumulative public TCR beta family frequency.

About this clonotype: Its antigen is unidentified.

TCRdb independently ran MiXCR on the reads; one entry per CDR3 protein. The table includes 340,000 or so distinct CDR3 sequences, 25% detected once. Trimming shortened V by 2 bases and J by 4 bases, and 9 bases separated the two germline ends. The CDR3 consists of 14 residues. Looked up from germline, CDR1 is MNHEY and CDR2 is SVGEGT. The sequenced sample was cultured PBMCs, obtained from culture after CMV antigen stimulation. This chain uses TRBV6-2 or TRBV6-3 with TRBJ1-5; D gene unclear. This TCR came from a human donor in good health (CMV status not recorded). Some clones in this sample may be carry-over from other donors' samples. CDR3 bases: TGTGCCAGCAGTTACGGTGGATCGAATCAGCCCCAGCATTTT. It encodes CASSYGGSNQPQHF.